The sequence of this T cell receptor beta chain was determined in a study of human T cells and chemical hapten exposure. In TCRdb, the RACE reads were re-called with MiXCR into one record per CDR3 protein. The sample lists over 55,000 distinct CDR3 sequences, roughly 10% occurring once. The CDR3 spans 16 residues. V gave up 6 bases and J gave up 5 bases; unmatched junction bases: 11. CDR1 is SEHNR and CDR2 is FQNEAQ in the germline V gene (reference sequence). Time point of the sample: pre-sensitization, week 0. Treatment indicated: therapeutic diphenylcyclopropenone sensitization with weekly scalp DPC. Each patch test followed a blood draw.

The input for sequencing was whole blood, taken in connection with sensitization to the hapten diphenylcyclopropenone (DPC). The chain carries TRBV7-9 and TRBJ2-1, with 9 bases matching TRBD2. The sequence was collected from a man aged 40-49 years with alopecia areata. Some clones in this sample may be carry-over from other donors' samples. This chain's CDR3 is CASSPRRLAGNNEQFF. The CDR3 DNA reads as TGTGCCAGCAGTCCTAGGCGGCTAGCGGGAAACAATGAGCAGTTCTTC.